This TCR beta chain was documented in a study of response to subunit inactivated influenza vaccine. Study conclusions and caveats: Authors proposed each seasonal influenza vaccination draws in few new T cells.

This clonotype has just a few counts. No antigen is known for it. The CDR3 is 13 residues long. V lost 11 bases to trimming and J lost 4 bases, with 16 bases between them. Germline CDR1 is MNHNS and CDR2 is SASEGT. MiXCR, run by TCRdb on the RT-PCR reads, gives a single entry per CDR3 protein. The table includes 170,000 or so distinct CDR3 sequences, 9.5% to 12% detected once. Sequenced here: CD8+ T cells sorted from PBMCs, sampled less than 30 months after vaccination. This TCR derives from a man aged 50 to 69 who received an inactivated influenza vaccine. This sequence joins TRBV6-1 and TRBJ2-3, with D unclear. CDR3 coding DNA: TGTGCCGCCCTCCCGCCGTCGGCAGATACGCAGTATTTT. The encoded protein is CAALPPSADTQYF.